In this sample, the clone carrying this T cell receptor (beta chain) turned up a few times. Its target is unknown. The sample comes from a study of T-cell memory formation after mild COVID-19. Study at large: In these data, TCR clusters were largely donor specific.

Broader study findings: Contracting CD4+ clones were located mainly in CM and EM, and CD8+ clones in EMRA. Certain responding clones were present in pre-infection memory, suggesting participation of cross-reactive memory.

This CDR3 spans 17 amino acids. Per the germline V gene, CDR1 is SGDLS and CDR2 is YYNGEE. The V segment lost 0 bases and the J segment 3 bases; nucleotides outside the gene matches: 10. 5'RACE primed from the constant segment yielded TCR alpha and TCR beta cDNA libraries bearing sample barcodes and UMIs. TCRdb called the 5' RACE reads again in MiXCR, with one record for every CDR3 protein. The table has tens of thousands of distinct CDR3 sequences, more than 9% seen once. This TCR derives from a man aged 18 to 30 who had mild COVID-19 (a few samples of this study predate the infection). Cell type and time point are not known. The chain is built from TRBV9 and TRBJ2-7; TRBD1 agrees at 9 bases. Sample: PBMCs or a T cell subset sorted from them (not recorded which). CDR3 sequence: CASSVGGFRDRDYEQYF. In DNA, the CDR3 is TGTGCCAGCAGCGTAGGAGGTTTCCGGGACAGGGACTACGAGCAGTACTTC.